Listed below are T cell receptor beta chains from one sample, sequenced in a study of PD-L1 blockade in urothelial cancer. Assay: immunoSEQ multiplex PCR; the TCRdb copy retains only in-frame clones and omits some. The repertoire consists of 90,000 to 120,000 clones, with approximately 85% occurring once and the leading ten covering 2.4%. The sample in question was PBMCs, obtained around atezolizumab (anti-PD-L1) treatment. The source of these receptors is a man in his fifties or sixties with urothelial cancer. The CDR3 runs from the conserved cysteine through the conserved F or W. Each record gives: clone size, D gene, J gene, V gene, CDR3 protein, CDR3 DNA. The D gene is left open where the match is weak. Where a row states a size, it is once, few, many or the class of an expanded clone; other rows omit it.

clone size: .
D gene: TRBD2
J gene: TRBJ2-7
V gene: TRBV7-9
CDR3 protein: CASSPYGLAATHPSYEQYF
CDR3 DNA: TGTGCCAGCAGCCCCTACGGACTAGCGGCAACTCACCCAAGCTACGAGCAGTACTTC

clone size: once
D gene: TRBD2
J gene: TRBJ2-3
V gene: TRBV7-9
CDR3 protein: CASSLPSGSDTDTQYF
CDR3 DNA: TGTGCCAGCAGCTTGCCTAGCGGGAGCGACACAGATACGCAGTATTTT

clone size: .
D gene: .
J gene: TRBJ2-1
V gene: TRBV11-2
CDR3 protein: CASSLVRQSYNEQFF
CDR3 DNA: TGTGCCAGCAGCTTAGTACGACAGTCCTACAATGAGCAGTTCTTC

clone size: .
D gene: .
J gene: TRBJ2-7
V gene: TRBV15
CDR3 protein: CATSRDVGTYEQYF
CDR3 DNA: TGTGCCACCAGCAGAGATGTTGGCACCTACGAGCAGTACTTC

clone size: few
D gene: TRBD2
J gene: TRBJ2-2
V gene: TRBV5-1
CDR3 protein: CATSPRREGPNTGELFF
CDR3 DNA: TGCGCCACCTCCCCGCGGAGGGAGGGACCGAACACCGGGGAGCTGTTTTTT

clone size: .
D gene: .
J gene: TRBJ2-7
V gene: TRBV7-9
CDR3 protein: CASSRDRNSYEQYF
CDR3 DNA: TGTGCCAGCAGCCGCGACAGAAACTCCTACGAGCAGTACTTC

clone size: .
D gene: .
J gene: TRBJ2-5
V gene: TRBV6-1
CDR3 protein: CATEKAGRQETQYF
CDR3 DNA: TGTGCCACCGAGAAGGCAGGGCGCCAAGAGACCCAGTACTTC

clone size: .
D gene: .
J gene: TRBJ1-1
V gene: TRBV11-2
CDR3 protein: CASSLNRVSEAFF
CDR3 DNA: TGTGCCAGCAGCTTAAACAGGGTCTCTGAAGCTTTCTTT

clone size: .
D gene: TRBD1
J gene: TRBJ2-7
V gene: TRBV28
CDR3 protein: CASSSGPTGGEYF
CDR3 DNA: TGTGCCAGCAGTTCCGGACCGACAGGGGGCGAGTACTTC

clone size: .
D gene: TRBD2
J gene: TRBJ2-1
V gene: TRBV7-8
CDR3 protein: CASSLALAGGDNEQFF
CDR3 DNA: TGTGCCAGCAGCTTAGCTCTCGCGGGAGGGGACAATGAGCAGTTCTTC